This T cell receptor (beta chain) is drawn from a study of T cells after yellow fever vaccination. Study results and limitations: FACS-sorted repertoires could harbor abundant contaminating bulk-population clonotypes. Reappearance after the booster was observed for most primary-vaccination clones (roughly 97% CD4, approximately 90% CD8). On re-exposure, the response was weaker but peaked faster, at day 5 versus 15.

Conversion of TCR transcripts into cDNA relied on 5'RACE template switching, which added a universal primer site and UMIs. TCRdb redid the calling of the 5' RACE reads with MiXCR, one entry per CDR3 protein. This sample has under 550,000 distinct CDR3 sequences, with just over 20% found just once. Trimming pared 0 bases from V and 6 bases from J, leaving 20 bases between. Germline values: CDR1 SGHRS, CDR2 YFSETQ. The CDR3 spans 17 residues. In the case of this clonotype: Its cognate antigen is unknown.

The TCR was taken from a man aged 18 to 30 who received the YFV17D yellow fever vaccine. The chain carries TRBV5-1 and TRBJ2-3; D unresolved. The sample consisted of PBMCs, taken approximately 22 days after the first yellow fever vaccination. The CDR3 sequence: CASSLEGTPARTDTQYF. For the CDR3, the DNA is TGCGCCAGCAGCTTGGAGGGAACTCCGGCCCGGACGGATACGCAGTATTTT.